This T cell receptor (beta chain) is drawn from a study of blood T cells in healthy people across ages. A second PCR of about 6 to 12 cycles used a sample-barcoded 5' primer and a J-beta primer mix. TCRdb passed the 5' RACE reads through MiXCR, listing each CDR3 protein once. The sample comprises 630,000 or so distinct CDR3 sequences, about 32% of which are singletons, and roughly 14% rests with the top ten. Trimming cost V 2 bases and J 0 bases; bases outside gene matches: 4. This CDR3 comprises 16 residues. The V gene's germline CDR1 is MNHEY and CDR2 SVGEGT. The table lists this clonotype with many counts. No antigen is known for it. General study findings and limits: The study found more naive CD4+ cells and higher diversity in long-lived than aged donors. In these data, TCR beta diversity tracked strongly with naive T cell percentage. With age, beta diversity per million T cells declined roughly linearly, significantly by roughly 40.

The V and J genes are TRBV6-2 or TRBV6-3 and TRBJ2-3; 8 positions agree with TRBD1. The TCR originated in a woman of 80 years or more in good health. Sequencing was performed on blood. This chain's CDR3 is CASSYRTGKSTDTQYF. The CDR3 DNA sequence: TGTGCCAGCAGTTACCGGACAGGGAAGAGCACAGATACGCAGTATTTT.